The 7 T cell receptor beta chains below were found in one sample sequenced in a study of T cell responses to AZD1222 COVID-19 vaccine. Assay: immunoSEQ multiplex PCR; the TCRdb copy retains only in-frame clones and omits some. Found here are roughly 130,000 clones, roughly 87% of them singletons; the top ten hold approximately 1.4%. The sample in question was peripheral blood, obtained on day 0 of AZD1222 vaccination. Every receptor here comes from an adult in good health.

V and J are TRBV5-6 and TRBJ1-3; no clear D. Germline V gene data show CDR1 as SGHDT and CDR2 as YYEEEE. Trimming removed 2 bases at V and 4 bases at J, with 7 bases between. The CDR3 contains 13 residues. The CDR3 sequence is CASSFGVGNTIYF. The CDR3 coding sequence is TGTGCCAGCAGCTTTGGAGTGGGAAACACCATATATTTT. The entire variable domain, with the rest obtained from reference TRBV5-6 and TRBJ1-3, is as follows: DAGVTQSPTHLIKTRGQQVTLRCSPKSGHDTVSWYQQALGQGPQFIFQYYEEEERQRGNFPDRFSGHQFPNYSSELNVNALLLGDSALYLCASSFGVGNTIYFGEGSWLTVV.

The count of this clone is one. The CDR3 loop reads CASSLGTGSYGYTF. DNA for the CDR3: TGTGCCAGCAGCCTGGGGACAGGGTCCTATGGCTACACCTTC. The chain recombines TRBV28 with TRBJ1-2, with TRBD1 identical over 9 bases. V lost 6 bases, J lost 4 bases, and 6 bases stayed unmatched. The CDR3 is 14 residues long. The germline CDR1 and CDR2 sequences are MDHEN and SYDVKM.

The sample holds one count of this clone. V usage is TRBV4-1 and J usage is TRBJ1-2; D is unclear. The germline V gene has CDR1 MGHRA and CDR2 YSYEKL. The CDR3 runs to 14 residues. V was trimmed by 4 bases and J by 0 bases, leaving 9 bases between them. The CDR3 region is CASSPRATNYGYTF. The CDR3 DNA follows: TGCGCCAGCAGCCCCCGGGCAACTAACTATGGCTACACCTTC.

This clone was detected a few times. CDR3 amino acids: CAWSPGTDEKLFF. The CDR3 DNA follows: TGTGCCTGGAGTCCAGGGACAGATGAAAAACTGTTTTTT. The chain is built from TRBV30 and TRBJ1-4, with 7 nucleotides matching TRBD1. CDR3 length: 13 residues. Germline loops: CDR1 GTSNPN, CDR2 SVGIG (reference sequence). Losses at the gene ends were 2 bases for V and 6 bases for J; bases not matched to a gene: 3. Looking up the rest from reference TRBV30 and TRBJ1-4 gives the full variable domain: SQTIHQWPATLVQPVGSPLSLECTVEGTSNPNLYWYRQAAGRGLQLLFYSVGIGQISSEVPQNLSASRPQDRQFILSSKKLLLSDSGFYLCAWSPGTDEKLFFGSGTQLSVL.

The CDR3 loop reads CASSIGPESYEQYF. DNA of the CDR3: TGTGCCAGTAGTATTGGACCGGAATCCTACGAGCAGTACTTC. V is TRBV19 and J is TRBJ2-7; D ambiguous. The ends were cut back, 3 bases at V and 1 base at J, with 10 bases in the middle. CDR3 length: 14 amino acids. Germline V gene sequence: CDR1 LNHDA, CDR2 SQIVND (reference sequence).

The chain has TRBV24-1 and TRBJ2-6; either TRBD1 or TRBD2 may supply D (7 bases each). Germline lookup yields CDR1 KGHDR and CDR2 SFDVKD. The CDR3 is made up of 14 amino acids. V lost 4 bases and J lost 16, with 19 bases in between. CDR3 loop: CATSDSGTVGQLTF. The CDR3 DNA follows: TGTGCCACCAGTGACAGCGGGACAGTTGGCCAACTGACTTTC.

The chain is built from TRBV29-1 and TRBJ1-1, with a weak D call TRBD1 (5 bases). This CDR3 spans 15 amino acids. V lost 5 bases and J 7 bases, leaving 23 bases between the germline ends. Germline V lookup: CDR1 SQVTM, CDR2 ANQGSEA. The CDR3 region is CSVFILQPGGYEAFF. CDR3 DNA sequence: TGCAGCGTTTTTATACTACAGCCTGGGGGGTATGAAGCTTTCTTT.